This T cell receptor beta chain was found in a study of Ad26.COV2.S vaccination and SARS-CoV-2 variants. Looking at the study overall: Enrollment placed the donor in the COV1001 Ad26.COV2.S trial arm. Each vaccinee took Ad26.COV2.S intramuscularly, once or twice 56 days apart.

Regarding treatment: 19 received Ad26.COV2.S at low or high dose, single or two shots; about 5 received placebo; per-sample allocation not given. Sampling was done on day 63 after the first vaccine or placebo injection. An Ad26 vector that expressed Wuhan-strain SARS-CoV-2 spike constituted the vaccine. From germline, CDR1 is SGDLS and CDR2 YYNGEE. The V end lost 0 bases, the J end lost 1 base, and 13 bases lay between the germline ends. The CDR3 totals 16 residues. Some clones are missing from TCRdb's copy, which holds only in-frame ones; the method was immunoSEQ multiplex PCR. The repertoire holds roughly 700,000 clones, with roughly 90% as singletons. To note about this clone: No antigen is known for it.

Whole-study results and caveats: Reports say spike-specific CD8+ and CD4+ T cell responses covered substantial breadth after vaccination.

The chain couples TRBV9 to TRBJ2-5; weak D call: TRBD2 (6 bases). The source is a person between 18 and 65 years old who received the Ad26.COV2.S COVID-19 vaccine or a placebo. The sequencing used peripheral blood, collected in a trial of Ad26.COV2.S vaccine versus placebo. The CDR3 nucleotides are TGTGCCAGCAGCGTAGGTAGGGGAGGAGGCCAAGAGACCCAGTACTTC. It specifies CASSVGRGGGQETQYF.